This T cell receptor beta chain was recorded in a study of spatial heterogeneity in lung cancer. Study at large: Alpha-chain detections were consistently fewer than beta-chain detections among the sequences.

CDR1 and CDR2 from the germline V gene are SGHRS and YFSETQ. This CDR3 is 13 amino acids long. V shed 4 bases and J shed 8 bases, with 15 bases lying between them. TCRdb reprocessed the 5' RACE reads via MiXCR and lists one record per CDR3 protein. The table has tens of thousands of distinct CDR3 sequences, 10% to 15% seen once. Time point defined: sample taken at primary tumor resection. Sequencing was performed on whole RNA extracted from tumor and nontumor lung tissue, or from frozen PBMC, and the material was left unsorted. The cohort: approximately 74 early-stage, untreated non-small cell lung cancer patients. This clonotype was seen only a few times.

The sequenced sample was PBMCs, obtained at surgery. This receptor was obtained from a male donor with early-stage non-small cell lung cancer. The chain combines TRBV5-1 with TRBJ1-1; a weak D match, TRBD1 (5 bases). The CDR3 DNA is TGCGCCAGCAGCATTGACAGTCTTGCCGAAGCTTTCTTT. This codes for CASSIDSLAEAFF. Looking up the rest from reference TRBV5-1 and TRBJ1-1 gives the full variable domain: KAGVTQTPRYLIKTRGQQVTLSCSPISGHRSVSWYQQTPGQGLQFLFEYFSETQRNKGNFPGRFSGRQFSNSRSEMNVSTLELGDSALYLCASSIDSLAEAFFGQGTRLTVV.